The 8 T cell receptor beta chains given below trace back to one sample, sequenced in a study of OX40 agonist ivuxolimab in advanced cancers. Clones were read by immunoSEQ multiplex PCR, and TCRdb kept only the in-frame ones, dropping some. The data hold about 90,000 clones, with about 90% observed a single time. The sequencing here drew on CD4+ or CD8+ T cells sorted from blood, taken in a trial of the OX40 agonist ivuxolimab. Every receptor here comes from an adult with an advanced solid tumor such as melanoma, head and neck, liver or kidney cancer.

This chain connects TRBV27 to TRBJ2-3; 8 nucleotides agree with TRBD1. V trimming: 10 bases; J trimming: 1 base; junction bases outside the gene matches: 10. There are 15 residues in the CDR3. Germline CDR1 MNHEY, CDR2 SMNVEV (reference sequence). CDR3 sequence reads: CANRGDRRRTDTQYF. CDR3 bases: TGTGCCAACAGAGGGGACAGGCGACGCACAGATACGCAGTATTTT.

J is TRBJ2-7 and V is TRBV5-1; 10 bases map to TRBD2. In germline, CDR1 is SGHRS, CDR2 YFSETQ. J lost 3 bases, V lost 4 bases, and 16 bases had no gene match. The CDR3 runs 18 residues. CDR3 sequence: CASSPWTSGSSDIYEQYF. DNA of the CDR3: TGCGCCAGCAGCCCGTGGACTAGCGGAAGTTCCGATATCTACGAGCAGTACTTC.

The chain combines TRBV7-9 with TRBJ1-1; D remains unclear. The ends were cut back, 5 bases at V and 6 bases at J, with 16 bases in the middle. CDR1 is SEHNR, CDR2 FQNEAQ, per germline (reference sequence). The CDR3 loop spans 14 amino acids. In nucleotides, the CDR3 is TGTGCCAGCAGCCAAGAACGGGGAAAGGCTGAAGCTTTCTTT. Its translation: CASSQERGKAEAFF.

The chain combines TRBV29-1 with TRBJ2-5, with TRBD1 matching 7 bases. With 8 bases clipped from V and 4 bases from J, the junction kept 10 bases outside the gene matches. From germline, CDR1 is SQVTM and CDR2 ANQGSEA. The CDR3 covers 13 residues. CDR3 DNA sequence: TGCAGCACGGGACAGCATCCCCGAGAGACCCAGTACTTC. Translated: CSTGQHPRETQYF.

This chain links TRBV5-4 with TRBJ2-7; 9 nucleotides align to TRBD1. Germline CDR1 SGHNT, CDR2 YYREEE (reference sequence). This CDR3 has 15 amino acids. V was clipped by 5 bases and J by 3 bases; unmatched bases: 9. CDR3 in amino acids: CASRQPGQGFYEQYF. The CDR3 DNA reads TGTGCCAGCAGACAGCCGGGACAGGGTTTCTACGAGCAGTACTTC.

The V call is TRBV7-2, the J call TRBJ1-6; no clear D gene. V was cut by 0 bases and J by 7 bases, with 1 base left in between. The CDR3 totals 12 residues. The germline CDR1 and CDR2 sequences are SGHTA and FQGNSA. CDR3 nucleotides: TGTGCCAGCAGCTTAGCGAATTCACCCCTCCACTTT. Its protein product is CASSLANSPLHF. Drawing the rest from reference TRBV7-2 and TRBJ1-6, the complete variable domain is GAGVSQSPSNKVTEKGKDVELRCDPISGHTALYWYRQSLGQGLEFLIYFQGNSAPDKSGLPSDRFSAERTGGSVSTLTIQRTQQEDSAVYLCASSLANSPLHFGNGTRLTVT.

The chain is built from TRBV5-6 and TRBJ1-2; TRBD1 might be the D (5 bases). Germline lookup yields CDR1 SGHDT and CDR2 YYEEEE. V dropped 4 bases and J dropped 2 bases, with 18 bases sitting between them. The length of the CDR3 is 16 residues. The CDR3 nucleotides are TGTGCCAGCAGCACACTGGCAGGGCTGTCAAACTATGGCTACACCTTC. Amino acid sequence: CASSTLAGLSNYGYTF.

The V gene is TRBV29-1, the J gene TRBJ2-2; 8 bases fit TRBD1. Trimming cost V 8 bases and J 0 bases; bases outside gene matches: 5. Germline values: CDR1 SQVTM, CDR2 ANQGSEA. CDR3 length: 14 amino acids. CDR3 sequence reads: CSSTGVTNTGELFF. In DNA form, the CDR3 reads TGCAGCTCGACAGGGGTTACGAACACCGGGGAGCTGTTTTTT.